The following is a TCR beta chain sequence with its context. Ten or more counts support this clonotype. What antigen it recognizes has not been identified. Qualities for individual bases were not recorded, and no much larger clone is one base off. For CDR1 and CDR2, the germline V gene lists SGHRS and YFSETQ. The CDR3 has 15 amino acids, counting the end cysteine and phenylalanine. Only the CDR3 part of the read is kept: 45 bases, read in frame from the first base. Deletion took 0 bases off V and 0 bases off J, with a span of 8 bases between the germline ends. This entry is derived from a study of CD8 T cells in ankylosing spondylitis (dated by TCRdb to between 2016 and 2019). With regard to the full study: The study profiled T cell receptor beta repertoires in healthy donors and ankylosing spondylitis patients to find disease-linked TCR variants. The full study cohort was made up of about two dozen ankylosing spondylitis patients and fewer than 120 healthy donors. Peripheral blood samples were taken, and synovial fluid was additionally collected from ankylosing spondylitis patients.

Overall results and qualifications from the work: A CD8+ phenotype was shown by the disease-linked clones, which were found at relatively low frequencies in peripheral blood. According to the report, matched synovial fluid samples from ankylosing spondylitis patients were significantly enriched for the disease-linked clones. Blood from ankylosing spondylitis patients appeared to be characterized by a TCR beta motif composed of about 8 highly homologous amino acid variants. Some motif variants had previously been reported in the synovial fluid and blood of reactive arthritis patients, which suggests shared mechanisms of disease initiation.

TCRdb records Illumina HiSeq 2500 as the sequencer. Quantitative 5'-RACE with molecular barcodes was the method used to prepare the TCR beta libraries. In the source study's methods: To identify disease-linked TCR variants, a new computational method was used, one built on a probabilistic model of VDJ rearrangement. The public reads were reanalyzed by TCRdb: fastp trimming at Q25, MiXCR alignment, in-frame beta chains only. Every distinct CDR3 protein forms one entry, paired with its most common genes and DNA. TCRdb assigned the V and J calls; the authors' analysis was not used. For this sample the table gives fewer than 350,000 distinct CDR3 sequences, of which under 14% were detected only once. Together, the top ten hold 9.1% of the sample.

The source material was blood, either unsorted or a sorted T cell fraction (not recorded which). In this chain, TRBV5-1 is recombined with TRBJ2-3; D gene: possibly TRBD2, on 5 matching bases. This TCR was sampled from a female donor with ankylosing spondylitis or in good health (not recorded which). This receptor has the CDR3 CASSLGGRSTDTQYF. The sequenced DNA: TGCGCCAGCAGCTTGGGAGGGAGAAGCACAGATACGCAGTATTTT.